This T cell receptor (beta chain) was recorded in a study of molecular identifiers for immune sequencing clone quantification. Study as a whole: Four portions were sequenced after RNA from around 20,000 or 100,000 naive CD8 cells was split five ways in replicates. Regarding the study as a whole: Over 99% of effector molecules, yet under 1% of naive-cell molecules, were held by clones above 20 RNA copies. Should identical TCR molecules share a barcode, the sizes of highly expanded clones could be underestimated.

Sorting recovered naive CD8 T cells on a CD8+CD4-CCR7+CD45RA+ profile. The germline V and J ends were trimmed by 0 bases and 0 bases, with 18 bases remaining between them. Germline V gene lookup returns CDR1 DFQATT and CDR2 SNEGSKA (reference sequence). This CDR3 is 19 amino acids long. In TCRdb, the PCR reads were re-called with MiXCR into one record per CDR3 protein. The sample records about 320,000 distinct CDR3 sequences, roughly 24% being singletons. As for this clonotype: Antigen unknown.

The V gene is TRBV20-1, the J gene TRBJ2-6, with D tentatively TRBD2 (6 bases). The receptor comes from a human donor in good health. Some libraries in this study had Jurkat cell RNA spiked in. The sample taken for sequencing was naive CD8+ T cells from blood, with Jurkat cell RNA spiked in. The subset denotes: FACS-sorted CD8+CD4-CCR7+CD45RA+ naive T cells. CDR3 in DNA: TGCAGTGCTAGAGACCTTGGCGGGGCTCCGGTCTCTGGGGCCAACGTCCTGACTTTC. This gives the protein CSARDLGGAPVSGANVLTF.